The present T cell receptor (beta chain) was sequenced within a study of long-term antiretroviral therapy in people with HIV. Every donor had one or more pre-ART and two or more post-ART PBMC samples. CDR3 size: 15 residues. The V gene's germline CDR1 is SGHDN and CDR2 FVKESK. Germline trimming cut 2 bases from V and 3 bases from J; bases unmatched to any gene: 7. Samples were assayed with immunoSEQ v3.0 at survey level. The repertoire was sequenced with immunoSEQ multiplex PCR; TCRdb's copy has only in-frame clones and lacks some. The repertoire holds around 20,000 clones, with approximately 84% as singletons.

The gene calls are TRBV14 and TRBJ2-7; TRBD1 matches 7 bases. Sequenced here: unsorted PBMCs, sampled 0.5 years after starting antiretroviral therapy. The sequence was collected from a man between 18 and 35 years old with HIV. The CDR3 is CASSQSRDSNYEQYF. CDR3 coding DNA: TGTGCCAGCAGCCAATCCCGGGACAGTAACTACGAGCAGTACTTC.